This T cell receptor (beta chain) was profiled in a study of T cell responses to AZD1222 COVID-19 vaccine. Study results and caveats: White British people made up most donors, females outnumbered males, and clonal diversity was possibly underestimated. The study found Spike-specific TCR breadth and depth rose after two AZD1222 doses.

Sequencing was performed with immunoSEQ multiplex PCR; in TCRdb, only in-frame clones are kept and a portion is missing. The table records 120,000 or so clones, roughly nine tenths of them present only once. Trimming removed 6 bases at V and 1 base at J, with 13 bases between. Germline V gives CDR1 MNHEY, CDR2 SVGAGI. This CDR3 is 15 amino acids long. In this sample, this clone turned up once. Its antigen remains unidentified. The origin of this receptor is an adult in good health. The chain joins TRBV6-5 to TRBJ2-1; a weak D match, TRBD1 (7 bases). The source was peripheral blood, collected on day 0 of AZD1222 vaccination. CDR3 sequence (DNA): TGTGCCAGCAGGCTGACAGGGACTTCCTACAATGAGCAGTTCTTC. Translated, it gives CASRLTGTSYNEQFF.